This TCR beta chain was recorded in a study of blood T cell repertoires in COVID-19. Study details: Sources were T cells, B-cell-depleted T cells, or PBMCs; the material itself was cDNA or gDNA.

Germline CDR1 reads WSHSY; CDR2 reads SAAADI. Trimming cost V 4 bases and J 1 base, with 10 bases left between them. This CDR3 has 14 residues. Original processing methods: Estimated nucleated cell counts came from reference gene primer amplification. The assay was immunoSEQ multiplex PCR, and TCRdb's table has in-frame clones only and misses some. V and J calls and clone size follow that table, whereas D and trimming were derived from the DNA. The sample holds around 100,000 clones, 85% to 95% seen once. The chain is built from TRBV10-2 and TRBJ1-1; D gene ambiguous. Sequencing was performed on peripheral blood. This TCR derives from a man in his forties or fifties with active COVID-19. The CDR3 DNA is TGCGCCAGCAGTGCATTTGGAGGGAACACTGAAGCTTTCTTT. The encoded protein is CASSAFGGNTEAFF.